This entry lists 30 T cell receptor beta chains sequenced from one sample in a study of cytomegalovirus exposure and HLA in healthy donors. PCR primers comprised 60 Vbeta and 13 Jbeta primers. Measured with immunoSEQ multiplex PCR; TCRdb has only the in-frame clones, and not every one. The repertoire holds about 140,000 clones, with around 65% as singletons. The sequenced sample was PBMCs. These TCRs come from a woman aged 55-70 years in good health and CMV-seronegative.

The chain combines TRBV4-2 with TRBJ1-4; TRBD1 is a possible D gene (5 bases). Per the germline V gene, CDR1 is LGHNA and CDR2 is YNFKEQ. The V and J ends lost 6 bases and 5 bases respectively, with 16 bases between them. CDR3 length equals 15 residues. The CDR3 protein is CASSRSAGQNEKLFF. As DNA, the CDR3 is TGTGCCAGCAGTCGTTCGGCAGGGCAGAATGAAAAACTGTTTTTT.

This chain joins TRBV9 and TRBJ2-6; possible D gene TRBD2, 5 bases. The CDR3 spans 15 residues. Germline CDR1 reads SGDLS; CDR2 reads YYNGEE. The V end was cut by 5 bases, the J end by 4 bases, with 13 bases between. The CDR3 bases are TGTGCCAGCAGTTATCGGGGATTAGGGGCCAACGTCCTGACTTTC. It codes for CASSYRGLGANVLTF.

A few counts support this clone. The germline gene is not matched at one end of the junction; a read error may be the cause. Additional DNA sequences in this sample encode the identical CDR3. The rearrangement links TRBV7-9 to TRBJ2-7, with a possible D match to TRBD2 (6 bases). The CDR3 sequence is 12 residues long. CDR1 SEHNR and CDR2 FQNEAQ come from the germline V gene (reference sequence). The CDR3 DNA reads TGTTCCAGCGGAGGGCGGTCCTACGAGCAGTACTTC. It translates to CSSGGRSYEQYF.

The chain links TRBV28 to TRBJ1-1; TRBD1 matches at 11 bases. The CDR3 is made up of 14 amino acids. Germline values: CDR1 MDHEN, CDR2 SYDVKM. J was trimmed by 1 base and V by 8 bases; bases with no gene match: 3. In nucleotides, the CDR3 is TGTGCCAGCCGGACAGGGGGCACGAACACTGAAGCTTTCTTT. It translates to CASRTGGTNTEAFF.

The chain has TRBV28 and TRBJ2-3; 8 positions match TRBD2. J gave up 2 bases and V 6 bases, and 4 bases lay outside the gene matches. Germline assignment: CDR1 MDHEN and CDR2 SYDVKM. The CDR3 length is 14 residues. CDR3: CASRGAGVTDTQYF. In DNA, the CDR3 is TGTGCCAGCAGGGGAGCGGGAGTCACAGATACGCAGTATTTT.

The rearrangement uses TRBV5-1 and TRBJ2-7; 8 nucleotides match TRBD2. The V and J ends lost 2 bases and 4 bases, in that order; junction bases with no gene match: 5. The germline CDR1 and CDR2 sequences are SGHRS and YFSETQ. The CDR3 has 14 residues. This chain's CDR3 is CASSLTSGLYEQYF. The CDR3 coding sequence is TGCGCCAGCAGCTTAACTAGCGGCCTATACGAGCAGTACTTC.

This chain connects TRBV7-2 to TRBJ2-5; D gene ambiguous. V was trimmed by 3 bases and J by 3 bases, leaving 11 bases between them. CDR3 length equals 14 residues. Germline CDR1 SGHTA, CDR2 FQGNSA. The CDR3 sequence is CASSFPIRKETQYF. CDR3 DNA: TGTGCCAGCAGCTTTCCAATCAGGAAAGAGACCCAGTACTTC.

DNA for the CDR3: TGTGCCAGCAGCCAAGAGGCCAGCGGGAGGGGAGATACGCAGTATTTT. This codes for CASSQEASGRGDTQYF. The rearrangement links TRBV4-2 to TRBJ2-3; 10 bases are a match to TRBD2. This CDR3 region has 16 residues. J lost 5 bases, V lost 0 bases, and 5 bases had no gene match. Germline CDR1 reads LGHNA; CDR2 reads YNFKEQ.

V usage is TRBV7-2 and J usage is TRBJ1-5; D not certain. CDR3 length: 15 residues. Deletions cut 6 bases from V and 0 bases from J, with 12 bases between. The germline gives CDR1 SGHTA, CDR2 FQGNSA. The CDR3 sequence is CASRRGVNSNQPQHF. CDR3 sequence (DNA): TGTGCCAGCAGGCGCGGGGTTAATAGCAATCAGCCCCAGCATTTT.

This clone was seen a few times. The V and J genes are TRBV5-4 and TRBJ2-5; the match to TRBD2 covers 13 bases. Germline V lookup: CDR1 SGHNT, CDR2 YYREEE (reference sequence). The CDR3 is 16 amino acids. V dropped 4 bases and J dropped 7; count of bases not matched to a gene: 10. The CDR3 loop reads CASSGTGTSGIGTQYF. The CDR3 bases are TGTGCCAGCAGCGGAACCGGGACTAGCGGGATCGGGACCCAGTACTTC.

Here the CDR3 reads CASSQVRDTNEKLFF. The CDR3 coding sequence is TGCGCCAGCAGCCAAGTCAGGGATACCAATGAAAAACTGTTTTTT. The chain is built from TRBV4-1 and TRBJ1-4; maybe TRBD1 (5 bases). Trimming removed 1 base at V and 5 bases at J, with 11 bases between. Germline CDR1 is MGHRA and CDR2 is YSYEKL. This CDR3 is built from 15 residues.

The sample holds a few counts of this clone. The rearrangement joins TRBV7-9 to TRBJ1-2, with D tentatively TRBD1 (5 bases). Germline CDR1 SEHNR, CDR2 FQNEAQ (reference sequence). The CDR3 sequence is 14 residues long. V lost 1 base to trimming and J lost 4 bases, with 10 bases between them. The CDR3 sequence is CASSLEGRSYGYTF. The CDR3 DNA reads TGTGCCAGCAGCTTAGAGGGGCGATCCTATGGCTACACCTTC. Full variable domain (missing parts from reference TRBV7-9 and TRBJ1-2): DTGVSQNPRHKITKRGQNVTFRCDPISEHNRLYWYRQTLGQGPEFLTYFQNEAQLEKSRLLSDRFSAERPKGSFSTLEIQRTEQGDSAMYLCASSLEGRSYGYTFGSGTRLTVV.

V is TRBV28 and J is TRBJ2-3, with D maybe TRBD2 (6 bases). Germline-derived CDR1 and CDR2 are MDHEN and SYDVKM. This CDR3 is 14 amino acids long. Trimming pared 8 bases from V and 2 bases from J, leaving 14 bases between. The CDR3 sequence is CASAFGSNTDTQYF. For the CDR3, the DNA is TGTGCCAGCGCCTTCGGGAGTAACACAGATACGCAGTATTTT.

The chain is built from TRBV11-2 and TRBJ2-3; TRBD2 matches 12 bases. The germline gives CDR1 SGHAT, CDR2 FQNNGV. V shed 5 bases, J shed 5 bases, and the junction held 11 bases outside the gene matches. CDR3 length: 17 amino acids. The CDR3 DNA reads TGTGCCAGCAGCAGGGGACTAGCGGGCCCCCGGGGAGATACGCAGTATTTT. Protein product: CASSRGLAGPRGDTQYF.

This clone was counted a few times. The chain employs TRBV2 and TRBJ2-2; TRBD2 is a possible D gene (5 bases). The CDR3 is made up of 14 amino acids. Germline assignment: CDR1 SNHLY and CDR2 FYNNEI. Trimming stripped 5 bases from V and 1 base from J, with 8 bases between. CDR3 DNA: TGTGCCAGCAGTCCCACTAGGAACACCGGGGAGCTGTTTTTT. Translated, it gives CASSPTRNTGELFF.

The chain recombines TRBV13 with TRBJ2-3; TRBD2 matches 11 bases. The CDR3 contains 15 residues. J lost 5 bases, V lost 2 bases, and 3 bases had no gene match. Germline CDR1 reads PRHDT; CDR2 reads FYEKMQ (reference sequence). CDR3 DNA sequence: TGTGCCAGCAGCTTAAGCCTAGCGGGGGGAGATACGCAGTATTTT. Translating it yields CASSLSLAGGDTQYF. The variable domain in full, completed from reference TRBV13 and TRBJ2-3, reads AAGVIQSPRHLIKEKRETATLKCYPIPRHDTVYWYQQGPGQDPQFLISFYEKMQSDKGSIPDRFSAQQFSDYHSELNMSSLELGDSALYFCASSLSLAGGDTQYFGPGTRLTVL.

This clone was found a few times. The V and J genes are TRBV7-8 and TRBJ2-6; D is perhaps TRBD2 (7 bases). CDR1 and CDR2 from the germline V gene are SGHVS and FQNEAQ. Between the trimmed V and J ends, which lost 7 bases and 0 bases, there was a span of 19 bases. This CDR3 comprises 18 residues. CDR3 nucleotide sequence: TGTGCCAGCACCTGGGGGGGACCGGGGGCCTCTGGGGCCAACGTCCTGACTTTC. Translation gives CASTWGGPGASGANVLTF.

The chain links TRBV11-3 to TRBJ2-3; 9 nucleotides match TRBD1. J lost 2 bases, V lost 8 bases, and 8 bases had no gene match. Germline V gene sequence: CDR1 SGHNT, CDR2 YENEEA. CDR3 size: 15 residues. The chain's CDR3 is CASSPGTGFTDTQYF. The CDR3 coding sequence is TGTGCCAGCTCCCCCGGGACAGGGTTCACAGATACGCAGTATTTT.

The chain recombines TRBV6-4 with TRBJ2-1, with D perhaps TRBD2 (6 bases). Germline assignment: CDR1 MRHNA and CDR2 SNTAGT. The CDR3 loop spans 15 amino acids. V was cut by 6 bases and J by 4 bases, with 16 bases left in between. The CDR3, as DNA: TGTGCCAGCAGCCCCGAGGGAGGAAGGTACAATGAGCAGTTCTTC. It is translated as CASSPEGGRYNEQFF.

CDR3 protein: CASSSRLAGEVDTQYF. CDR3 coding DNA: TGTGCCAGCAGTTCCCGCCTAGCGGGAGAAGTAGATACGCAGTATTTT. The chain carries TRBV6-5 and TRBJ2-3, with TRBD2 identical over 10 bases. The length of the CDR3 is 16 residues. Looked up from germline, CDR1 is MNHEY and CDR2 is SVGAGI. After removal of 4 bases from V and 5 bases from J, the junction contained 9 bases not matched to a gene.

This clone has more than one count but fewer than ten. The chain recombines TRBV7-2 with TRBJ1-4, with TRBD1 identical over 7 bases. J lost 4 bases, V lost 2 bases, and 7 bases had no gene match. The CDR3 is 16 residues long. Germline V CDR1 and CDR2: SGHTA, FQGNSA. CDR3 region: CASSLTPGQFNEKLFF. CDR3 sequence (DNA): TGTGCCAGCAGCTTAACCCCGGGACAGTTTAATGAAAAACTGTTTTTT. Based on the CDR3 plus reference TRBV7-2 and TRBJ1-4, the full variable domain is GAGVSQSPSNKVTEKGKDVELRCDPISGHTALYWYRQSLGQGLEFLIYFQGNSAPDKSGLPSDRFSAERTGGSVSTLTIQRTQQEDSAVYLCASSLTPGQFNEKLFFGSGTQLSVL.

This clone turned up a few times. The rearrangement joins TRBV28 to TRBJ2-7, with D tentatively TRBD1 (5 bases). The germline V gene has CDR1 MDHEN and CDR2 SYDVKM. Trimming cost V 1 base and J 2 bases, with 21 bases left between them. The CDR3 spans 18 residues. CDR3 sequence: CASSLFPRRQGNAYEQYF. The CDR3 DNA is TGTGCCAGCAGTTTATTCCCTCGTCGGCAGGGTAACGCCTACGAGCAGTACTTC.

This sequence joins TRBV5-1 and TRBJ1-6; no definite D call. This CDR3 comprises 13 residues. The V and J ends lost 1 base and 6 bases respectively, with 5 bases between them. CDR1 is SGHRS and CDR2 is YFSETQ in the germline V gene. CDR3 sequence reads: CASSLRGNSPLHF. The CDR3 coding sequence is TGCGCCAGCAGCTTGCGGGGTAATTCACCCCTCCACTTT.

This clone was observed a few times. The V and J genes are TRBV4-2 and TRBJ1-2, with D possibly TRBD1 on 6 matching bases. Germline loops: CDR1 LGHNA, CDR2 YNFKEQ. Trimming removed 0 bases from V and 6 bases from J, with 11 bases in between. The CDR3 sequence is 14 residues long. The CDR3 sequence is CASSQEGQGHGYTF. In DNA, the CDR3 is TGTGCCAGCAGCCAAGAGGGGCAGGGGCATGGCTACACCTTC.

The chain links TRBV19 to TRBJ1-6; a weak D match, TRBD1 (5 bases). Germline values: CDR1 LNHDA, CDR2 SQIVND (reference sequence). Between the trimmed V and J ends, which lost 0 bases and 8 bases, there was a span of 14 bases. There are 16 residues in the CDR3. CDR3 coding DNA: TGTGCCAGTAGTATAGATGCGGCCAGGGTTGATTCACCCCTCCACTTT. This sequence encodes CASSIDAARVDSPLHF.

This chain links TRBV5-4 with TRBJ1-2, with 8 bases lining up with TRBD1. Germline CDR1 and CDR2: SGHNT and YYREEE (reference sequence). The CDR3 totals 13 residues. Trimming took 2 bases from V and 8 from J; bases not matched to a gene: 5. The CDR3 spells CASSFQGARGYTF. In DNA, the CDR3 is TGTGCCAGCAGCTTTCAGGGGGCCAGAGGCTACACCTTC.

The V call is TRBV14, the J call TRBJ1-1; D is possibly TRBD1 (5 bases). V lost 5 bases to trimming and J lost 4 bases, with 8 bases between them. The germline V gene has CDR1 SGHDN and CDR2 FVKESK. There are 12 residues in the CDR3. This chain's CDR3 is CASSYGGTEAFF. Here the CDR3 DNA reads TGTGCCAGCAGCTACGGGGGCACTGAAGCTTTCTTT.

This sequence joins TRBV7-2 and TRBJ1-2; 10 bases fit TRBD1. In germline, CDR1 is SGHTA, CDR2 FQGNSA. This CDR3 is 15 amino acids long. V gave up 5 bases and J gave up 1 base; unmatched junction bases: 4. CDR3 sequence: CASSGRTGGNYGYTF. As DNA, the CDR3 is TGTGCCAGCAGCGGCCGGACAGGGGGTAACTATGGCTACACCTTC.

CDR3 sequence: CASSLVGLMGQETQYF. CDR3 DNA: TGCGCCAGCAGCTTAGTGGGACTGATGGGTCAAGAGACCCAGTACTTC. This chain links TRBV5-1 with TRBJ2-5; the D gene is possibly TRBD2 (6 bases). Trimming left V 2 bases short and J 2 bases short, with 16 bases between. Looked up from germline, CDR1 is SGHRS and CDR2 is YFSETQ. CDR3 length: 16 residues.

V is TRBV12-5 and J is TRBJ2-7, with TRBD1 identical over 11 bases. Trimming cost V 5 bases and J 5 bases; bases outside gene matches: 5. The CDR3 runs to 14 residues. Germline V gene data show CDR1 as LGHNT and CDR2 as FRNRAP. CDR3 loop: CASGLGQGENEQYF. The CDR3 nucleotides are TGTGCTAGTGGTCTGGGACAGGGGGAGAACGAGCAGTACTTC.